This TCR beta chain was recovered during a study of blood T cell repertoires in COVID-19. Turning to the study itself: Material from acute and convalescent COVID-19 was sourced from the United States, Italy and Spain. T cells, B-cell-depleted T cells, or PBMCs provided the cDNA or gDNA that served as material.

Authors' methods: Estimated nucleated cell counts came from reference gene primer amplification. The repertoire was sequenced with immunoSEQ multiplex PCR; TCRdb's copy has only in-frame clones and lacks some. That table furnishes V, J and clone size, whereas the DNA furnished D and trimming. The sample records some 50,000 clones, more than 75% being singletons. V lost 5 bases and J lost 0; bases outside the gene matches: 6. This CDR3 comprises 15 residues. From germline, CDR1 is SGHVS and CDR2 FNYEAQ. This sequence joins TRBV7-6 and TRBJ2-5; 7 bases align to TRBD1. The clonotype originates from a human donor in a cohort sampled during active COVID-19. The sample was peripheral blood. In nucleotides, the CDR3 is TGTGCCAGCAGCAATCCCGGGACAGACCAAGAGACCCAGTACTTC. Protein: CASSNPGTDQETQYF.